This entry is about one TCR beta chain. This sample was taken from a study of blood T cell repertoires in COVID-19. Per the study methods: Reference gene primer amplification in the assay estimated nucleated cell counts. Repertoires were generated with immunoSEQ multiplex PCR, while TCRdb's copy carries only in-frame clones and drops some. V and J calls and clone size are given by that table; D and trimming were obtained from the DNA. The sample holds around 280,000 clones, around 88% seen once. Germline CDR1 reads SGHTA; CDR2 reads FQGNSA. J was trimmed by 6 bases and V by 5 bases; bases with no gene match: 18. The CDR3 extends over 18 amino acids. The study counted Cohort 3 donors as recovered given two negative PCRs, clearance, or symptom resolution.

Specimen: PBMCs or T cells enriched from blood (not recorded which). The rearrangement uses TRBV7-2 and TRBJ2-3, with 9 positions matching TRBD2. The TCR originated in a middle-aged woman who had recovered from COVID-19. The CDR3 here is CASSHEGWSLAGPDTQYF. Here the CDR3 DNA reads TGTGCCAGCAGCCACGAAGGGTGGTCGCTAGCGGGACCCGATACGCAGTATTTT. The complete variable domain, with remaining parts taken from reference TRBV7-2 and TRBJ2-3, reads GAGVSQSPSNKVTEKGKDVELRCDPISGHTALYWYRQSLGQGLEFLIYFQGNSAPDKSGLPSDRFSAERTGGSVSTLTIQRTQQEDSAVYLCASSHEGWSLAGPDTQYFGPGTRLTVL.